This T cell receptor beta chain stems from a study of PD-1 blockade in classical Hodgkin lymphoma. Germline V lookup: CDR1 SEHNR, CDR2 FQNEAQ (reference sequence). This CDR3 is 17 amino acids long. V dropped 5 bases and J dropped 4; count of bases not matched to a gene: 9. The time point here: newly diagnosed, previously untreated cHL patient sample. Thawed PBMCs yielded CD4+ T cells through magnetic negative selection. Profiled with immunoSEQ multiplex PCR; TCRdb holds only in-frame clones, not every one. The profile shows 20,000 to 30,000 clones, about 89% of them singletons. This clonotype was obtained from a human donor with classical Hodgkin lymphoma. The specimen sequenced was CD4+ T cells from blood. The V gene is TRBV7-9, the J gene TRBJ2-7, with 15 bases aligning to TRBD2. CDR3 nucleotide sequence: TGTGCCAGCAGCCCTTCCGGGACTAGCGGGGGGAGATACGAGCAGTACTTC. Its translation is CASSPSGTSGGRYEQYF.